A selection of T cell receptor beta chains follows, all from one sample in a study of T-cell reconstitution after alpha-beta-depleted transplantation in children. One entry per CDR3 protein results from TCRdb running MiXCR on the PCR reads. Of a few hundred thousand distinct CDR3 sequences in the sample, approximately 12% were seen once. The sequenced sample was PBMCs, mostly from graft donor cells, obtained 360 days after TCRalphabeta/CD19-depleted stem cell transplant. The receptors here all came from a male patient between 10 and 17 years old who had a stem cell transplant for acute myeloid leukemia, so the T cells may come from the graft donor. Each CDR3 is given with its conserved first and last residue. Fields, in order: V gene, D gene, J gene, clone size, CDR3 DNA, CDR3 protein. A D gene is named only where the DNA matches it firmly. Rows may omit the clone size; those that give it use once, few, many or a size class.

V gene: TRBV11-2
D gene: -
J gene: TRBJ2-7
clone size: many
CDR3 DNA: TGTGCCAGCAGCTTCAGCCGGTCCTACGAGCAGTACTTC
CDR3 protein: CASSFSRSYEQYF

V gene: TRBV25-1
D gene: -
J gene: TRBJ2-1
clone size: many
CDR3 DNA: TGTGCCAGCTCGGGAGGACAGGGTCATCAGTTCTTC
CDR3 protein: CASSGGQGHQFF

V gene: TRBV24-1
D gene: TRBD2
J gene: TRBJ2-2
clone size: few
CDR3 DNA: TGTGCCACCAGACTAGCGGGAGCCGGGGAGCTGTTTTTT
CDR3 protein: CATRLAGAGELFF

V gene: TRBV12-3/TRBV12-4
D gene: -
J gene: TRBJ1-1
clone size: few
CDR3 DNA: TGTGCCAGCAGATTGTTGCAGGGATCCTGGACTGAAGCTTTCTTT
CDR3 protein: CASRLLQGSWTEAFF

V gene: TRBV12-3/TRBV12-4
D gene: TRBD1
J gene: TRBJ2-5
clone size: -
CDR3 DNA: TGTGCCAGCAGTTTTGTTTCAAGACAGGGGTCAAGAAAGACCCAGTACTTC
CDR3 protein: CASSFVSRQGSRKTQYF

V gene: TRBV2
D gene: -
J gene: TRBJ2-4
clone size: -
CDR3 DNA: TGTGCCAGGACTGGGCTGGGAGACATTCAGTACTTC
CDR3 protein: CARTGLGDIQYF

V gene: TRBV6-6
D gene: -
J gene: TRBJ1-4
clone size: -
CDR3 DNA: TGTGCCAGCAATCAGGCTAATGAAAAACTGTTTTTT
CDR3 protein: CASNQANEKLFF

V gene: TRBV4-3
D gene: -
J gene: TRBJ2-1
clone size: -
CDR3 DNA: TGCGCCAGCAGCCAAGATTCAGCGGGACATACCTACAATGAGCAGTTCTTC
CDR3 protein: CASSQDSAGHTYNEQFF

V gene: TRBV12-3/TRBV12-4
D gene: TRBD2
J gene: TRBJ2-3
clone size: few
CDR3 DNA: TGTGCCAGCAGTTGGACTAGTTTTGGCACAGATACGCAGTATTTT
CDR3 protein: CASSWTSFGTDTQYF

V gene: TRBV19
D gene: -
J gene: TRBJ2-1
clone size: -
CDR3 DNA: TGTGCCAGTAGTACCAGACTCCACCCAGCGAGCTCCTACAATGAGCAGTTCTTC
CDR3 protein: CASSTRLHPASSYNEQFF

V gene: TRBV28
D gene: -
J gene: TRBJ2-2
clone size: many
CDR3 DNA: TGTGCCAGCAGATCAGGGACCGGGGAGCTGTTTTTT
CDR3 protein: CASRSGTGELFF

V gene: TRBV30
D gene: TRBD1
J gene: TRBJ2-7
clone size: -
CDR3 DNA: TGTGCCTGGAGTGTTTTGGCAGGGGGATACGAGCAGTACTTC
CDR3 protein: CAWSVLAGGYEQYF

V gene: TRBV28
D gene: -
J gene: TRBJ2-5
clone size: -
CDR3 DNA: TGTGCCAGCAGTTTATCCCCCGGGAGTGAAGAGACCCAGTACTTC
CDR3 protein: CASSLSPGSEETQYF

V gene: TRBV7-6
D gene: TRBD1
J gene: TRBJ2-7
clone size: many
CDR3 DNA: TGCGCCAGCAGCCCGGGGACAGCAAGCTCCTACGAGCAGTACTTC
CDR3 protein: CASSPGTASSYEQYF

V gene: TRBV2
D gene: TRBD2
J gene: TRBJ2-2
clone size: -
CDR3 DNA: TGTGCCAGCAGTGGAAGCGGGGTCACCGGGGAGCTGTTTTTT
CDR3 protein: CASSGSGVTGELFF

V gene: TRBV6-2/TRBV6-3
D gene: TRBD2
J gene: TRBJ2-1
clone size: -
CDR3 DNA: TGTGCCAGCAGTTTGGGCGGGAGAGGGTTTAATGAGCAGTTCTTC
CDR3 protein: CASSLGGRGFNEQFF

V gene: TRBV24-1
D gene: -
J gene: TRBJ2-1
clone size: few
CDR3 DNA: TGTGCCACCAGTGATCGACGGGACAATGAGCAGTTCTTC
CDR3 protein: CATSDRRDNEQFF

V gene: TRBV28
D gene: TRBD1
J gene: TRBJ2-7
clone size: many
CDR3 DNA: TGTGCCAGCAGTTTAACAGGGACAGGGCCCGAGCAGTACTTC
CDR3 protein: CASSLTGTGPEQYF

V gene: TRBV29-1
D gene: -
J gene: TRBJ2-3
clone size: few
CDR3 DNA: TGCAGCGTTGTTGTGCCCGATACGCAGTATTTT
CDR3 protein: CSVVVPDTQYF

V gene: TRBV7-9
D gene: -
J gene: TRBJ2-7
clone size: few
CDR3 DNA: TGTGCCAGCAGCCAACCGTGGCCGACCTTCTCCTACGAGCAGTACTTC
CDR3 protein: CASSQPWPTFSYEQYF

V gene: TRBV7-2
D gene: -
J gene: TRBJ1-2
clone size: many
CDR3 DNA: TGTGCCAGCAGCTTAGAGGGGCTGCATGGCTACACCTTC
CDR3 protein: CASSLEGLHGYTF

V gene: TRBV4-2
D gene: -
J gene: TRBJ2-5
clone size: many
CDR3 DNA: TGTGCCAGCAGCCAAGACGAAGGGTATAGTACTCAGACCCAGTACTTC
CDR3 protein: CASSQDEGYSTQTQYF

V gene: TRBV29-1
D gene: TRBD1
J gene: TRBJ2-7
clone size: -
CDR3 DNA: TGCAGCGTAGGGGACAGAAGATCCTACGAGCAGTACTTC
CDR3 protein: CSVGDRRSYEQYF

V gene: TRBV5-1
D gene: -
J gene: TRBJ2-7
clone size: many
CDR3 DNA: TGCGCCAGCAGCTTGGAGACGGTATCCTACGAGCAGTACTTC
CDR3 protein: CASSLETVSYEQYF

V gene: TRBV20-1
D gene: -
J gene: TRBJ2-5
clone size: -
CDR3 DNA: TGCAGTGCTAGAGATTTCGGACTTACCCAAGAGACCCAGTACTTC
CDR3 protein: CSARDFGLTQETQYF

V gene: TRBV12-3/TRBV12-4
D gene: -
J gene: TRBJ2-7
clone size: few
CDR3 DNA: TGTGCCGTCGCGGGGGCGAGCTACGAGCAGTACTTC
CDR3 protein: CAVAGASYEQYF

V gene: TRBV20-1
D gene: -
J gene: TRBJ2-2
clone size: once
CDR3 DNA: TGCAGTGCTAGAGATCCAACTAGGGTCACCGGGGAGCTGTTTTTT
CDR3 protein: CSARDPTRVTGELFF

V gene: TRBV7-3
D gene: -
J gene: TRBJ2-1
clone size: few
CDR3 DNA: TGTGCCAGCAGCCCCACGAGACTTGCATCCTACAATGAGCAGTTCTTC
CDR3 protein: CASSPTRLASYNEQFF

V gene: TRBV20-1
D gene: -
J gene: TRBJ2-3
clone size: many
CDR3 DNA: TGCAGTGCTAGAGGAGGGGCCAGCACAGATACGCAGTATTTT
CDR3 protein: CSARGGASTDTQYF

V gene: TRBV7-9
D gene: -
J gene: TRBJ1-1
clone size: many
CDR3 DNA: TGTGCCAGCAGCCTTGCGGGGGAGAACACTGAAGCTTTCTTT
CDR3 protein: CASSLAGENTEAFF

V gene: TRBV7-2
D gene: -
J gene: TRBJ2-1
clone size: -
CDR3 DNA: TGTGCCAGCAGCGCAGGGGCGCGGGCCTTATGGGAGCAGTTCTTC
CDR3 protein: CASSAGARALWEQFF

V gene: TRBV21-1
D gene: -
J gene: TRBJ2-7
clone size: many
CDR3 DNA: TGTGCCAGCAGCAAAGGCCGGACAGCGCCGGAGCAGTACTTC
CDR3 protein: CASSKGRTAPEQYF

V gene: TRBV12-3/TRBV12-4
D gene: -
J gene: TRBJ1-1
clone size: many
CDR3 DNA: TGTGCCAGCAGTTTAAATCCTGGGAACACTGAAGCTTTCTTT
CDR3 protein: CASSLNPGNTEAFF

V gene: TRBV9
D gene: TRBD2
J gene: TRBJ2-1
clone size: many
CDR3 DNA: TGTGCCAGCAGCGTTCGGCTAGCGGCTTACAATGAGCAGTTCTTC
CDR3 protein: CASSVRLAAYNEQFF

V gene: TRBV20-1
D gene: TRBD2
J gene: TRBJ2-7
clone size: -
CDR3 DNA: TGCAGTGCTTCCACCCCCCCGGGAGGCGAGCAGTACTTC
CDR3 protein: CSASTPPGGEQYF

V gene: TRBV29-1
D gene: -
J gene: TRBJ2-5
clone size: few
CDR3 DNA: TGCAGCGTAGATCCCACGGCGGAGACCCAGTACTTC
CDR3 protein: CSVDPTAETQYF